This record concerns one TCR beta chain sequence. Trimming took 6 bases from V and 2 from J; bases not matched to a gene: 5. Germline CDR1 reads LNHDA; CDR2 reads SQIVND (reference sequence). There are 15 residues in the CDR3. The data derive from a study of blood T cell repertoires in COVID-19. TCRdb's copy holds only in-frame clones and misses some; the assay was immunoSEQ multiplex PCR. In the table there are roughly 190,000 clones, 82% of which are singletons. The sequenced sample was peripheral blood. The clonotype was recovered from a woman aged 55-69 years with COVID-19, enrolled during active disease. The rearrangement links TRBV19 to TRBJ1-5; 9 nucleotides agree with TRBD1. The CDR3 here is CASSGTGFGNQPQHF. As DNA, the CDR3 is TGTGCCAGTAGCGGGACAGGGTTTGGCAATCAGCCCCAGCATTTT.